Listed here are 29 T cell receptor beta chains from one sample, sequenced in a study of blood T cell repertoires in COVID-19. Data came from immunoSEQ multiplex PCR; TCRdb stores just in-frame clones and leaves some out. This repertoire shows under 200,000 clones, more than 85% found once; its top ten account for roughly 7%. The sequencing input was PBMCs or T cells enriched from blood (not recorded which). These receptors all stem from a woman aged 45-65 years who had recovered from COVID-19.

The chain employs TRBV6-6 and TRBJ2-1; tentatively, D is TRBD1 (7 bases). V shed 2 bases and J shed 5 bases, with 16 bases lying between them. Germline CDR1 is MNHNY and CDR2 is SVGAGI (reference sequence). The length of the CDR3 is 16 residues. The CDR3 loop is CASSYRREGGNNEQFF. The DNA for the CDR3 is TGTGCCAGCAGTTACCGGAGGGAAGGGGGCAACAATGAGCAGTTCTTC.

This chain connects TRBV29-1 to TRBJ2-1; 13 bases agree with TRBD2. V dropped 6 bases and J dropped 1; count of bases not matched to a gene: 9. Per the germline V gene, CDR1 is SQVTM and CDR2 is ANQGSEA. The CDR3 spans 17 residues. The chain's CDR3 is CSVVRTSGSSSYNEQFF. The DNA for the CDR3 is TGCAGCGTCGTAAGGACTAGCGGGAGTAGTTCCTACAATGAGCAGTTCTTC.

This clone came up once. The chain joins TRBV7-9 to TRBJ1-5, with TRBD1 as a possible D gene (5 bases). CDR3 size: 17 residues. V was trimmed by 1 base and J by 4 bases, leaving 17 bases between them. CDR1 and CDR2 (germline): SEHNR, FQNEAQ (reference sequence). The DNA for the CDR3 is TGTGCCAGCAGCTTAGAACAGGAAGCCCCTCGTAATCAGCCCCAGCATTTT. Protein: CASSLEQEAPRNQPQHF.

The gene calls are TRBV6-6 and TRBJ1-4, with 10 bases identical to TRBD1. The CDR3 consists of 15 residues. Losses at the gene ends were 6 bases for V and 13 bases for J; bases not matched to a gene: 14. Germline lookup yields CDR1 MNHNY and CDR2 SVGAGI (reference sequence). CDR3 in DNA: TGTGCCAGCAGGGACGGGACAGGGGAGTTCAGGGGACTGTTTTTT. Amino acid sequence: CASRDGTGEFRGLFF.

V usage is TRBV9 and J usage is TRBJ1-6; D is ambiguous. Germline assignment: CDR1 SGDLS and CDR2 YYNGEE. V was pared by 3 bases and J by 9 bases, with 16 bases between. The CDR3 length is 15 residues. DNA for the CDR3: TGTGCCAGCAGCGACCCCGGGAGGGTTTCTTCACCCCTCCACTTT. Translation gives CASSDPGRVSSPLHF.

This chain uses TRBV15 with TRBJ2-1, with 8 bases fitting TRBD1. Germline assignment: CDR1 LNHNV and CDR2 YYDKDF (reference sequence). Trimming cost V 0 bases and J 10 bases; bases outside gene matches: 8. The CDR3 has 15 residues. Written as DNA, the CDR3 is TGTGCCACCAGCAGAGATCTGGACAGGGCCAGGGAGCAGTTCTTC. Its translation is CATSRDLDRAREQFF.

This clone was found once. This rearrangement joins TRBV7-6 to TRBJ2-6; weak D call: TRBD2 (5 bases). Trimming took off 2 bases at V and 1 base at J, with 9 bases between the two ends. CDR1 is SGHVS and CDR2 is FNYEAQ in the germline V gene. The CDR3 is 16 amino acids. The CDR3 loop reads CASSLLTSSGANVLTF. The CDR3 DNA follows: TGTGCCAGCAGCTTATTAACTAGTTCTGGGGCCAACGTCCTGACTTTC.

The chain links TRBV2 to TRBJ1-1; possibly TRBD1 for D (5 bases). The CDR3 extends over 14 amino acids. V gave up 7 bases and J gave up 0 bases, with 12 bases separating them. CDR1 and CDR2 (germline): SNHLY, FYNNEI. This chain's CDR3 is CASKLRGLNTEAFF. CDR3 nucleotides: TGTGCCAGCAAACTAAGGGGCTTGAACACTGAAGCTTTCTTT. Drawing the rest from reference TRBV2 and TRBJ1-1, the complete variable domain is EPEVTQTPSHQVTQMGQEVILRCVPISNHLYFYWYRQILGQKVEFLVSFYNNEISEKSEIFDDQFSVERPDGSNFTLKIRSTKLEDSAMYFCASKLRGLNTEAFFGQGTRLTVV.

The V gene is TRBV11-3, the J gene TRBJ1-2, with 8 bases lining up with TRBD1. With V trimmed by 4 bases and J by 8 bases, 3 bases remained unmatched. Germline V gene lookup returns CDR1 SGHNT and CDR2 YENEEA. This CDR3 comprises 12 residues. The CDR3 spells CASSYQGAGYTF. The CDR3 bases are TGTGCCAGCAGCTATCAGGGGGCGGGCTACACCTTC.

J is TRBJ1-1 and V is TRBV15; D is perhaps TRBD1 (5 bases). V lost 3 bases and J lost 3, with 14 bases in between. Germline assignment: CDR1 LNHNV and CDR2 YYDKDF (reference sequence). The CDR3 spans 15 residues. The CDR3 coding sequence is TGTGCCACCAGCAGTGCCCGGTGGGGGGACACTGAAGCTTTCTTT. The encoded protein is CATSSARWGDTEAFF.

The V call is TRBV5-1, the J call TRBJ2-7; 8 positions agree with TRBD2. V shed 6 bases, J shed 5 bases, and the junction held 10 bases outside the gene matches. The length of the CDR3 is 14 residues. CDR1 and CDR2 (germline): SGHRS, YFSETQ. The CDR3 region is CASNRGGSGNEQYF. In DNA, the CDR3 is TGCGCCAGCAACCGCGGGGGGTCTGGCAACGAGCAGTACTTC.

The chain links TRBV27 to TRBJ2-5, with 9 nucleotides matching TRBD1. V lost 1 base, J lost 4 bases, and 7 bases stayed unmatched. CDR1 MNHEY and CDR2 SMNVEV come from the germline V gene (reference sequence). CDR3 length: 16 residues. In DNA, the CDR3 is TGTGCCAGCAGTTTATGGGGGACAGGGTCATCAGAGACCCAGTACTTC. Protein product: CASSLWGTGSSETQYF.

V is TRBV11-3 and J is TRBJ1-1, with D possibly being TRBD1 (5 bases). This CDR3 has 16 amino acids. CDR1 is SGHNT, CDR2 YENEEA, per germline. Trimming removed 5 bases from V and 4 bases from J, with 20 bases in between. The CDR3 coding sequence is TGTGCCAGCAGCCCCCGGGACCGCGGGGATAGCACTGAAGCTTTCTTT. Its protein is CASSPRDRGDSTEAFF.

CDR3 DNA: TGTGCCAGTAGCCCATTAAGTGCAGAGACCCAGTACTTC. It yields the protein CASSPLSAETQYF. The chain combines TRBV28 with TRBJ2-5; D remains unclear. The germline V and J ends were trimmed by 9 bases and 4 bases, with 15 bases remaining between them. This CDR3 has 13 amino acids. Germline CDR1 MDHEN, CDR2 SYDVKM.

The V call is TRBV10-3, the J call TRBJ1-1; TRBD1 matches 11 bases. Looked up from germline, CDR1 is ENHRY and CDR2 is SYGVKD. This CDR3 comprises 13 residues. V trimming: 8 bases; J trimming: 4 bases; junction bases outside the gene matches: 3. The CDR3: CAIGQGAVTEAFF. CDR3 DNA sequence: TGTGCCATCGGACAGGGGGCTGTCACTGAAGCTTTCTTT.

The chain combines TRBV28 with TRBJ1-1; 9 bases are a match to TRBD1. Germline assignment: CDR1 MDHEN and CDR2 SYDVKM. The J segment lost 5 bases and the V segment lost 4 bases, leaving 11 bases of the junction unmatched. The CDR3 is made up of 16 amino acids. CDR3 amino acids: CASSSNLGQGRTEAFF. The CDR3, as DNA: TGTGCCAGCAGTTCGAACTTGGGACAGGGCCGAACTGAAGCTTTCTTT.

J is TRBJ2-7 and V is TRBV6-6; the D gene is possibly TRBD2 (6 bases). The V and J ends lost 6 bases and 0 bases respectively, with 12 bases between them. This CDR3 has 14 amino acids. Germline V lookup: CDR1 MNHNY, CDR2 SVGAGI (reference sequence). The CDR3 spells CASSRAGPSYEQYF. For the CDR3, the DNA is TGTGCCAGCAGCCGAGCGGGTCCCTCCTACGAGCAGTACTTC.

The V gene is TRBV11-1, the J gene TRBJ2-1; D ambiguous. CDR3 length equals 13 residues. V was pared by 5 bases and J by 4 bases, with 9 bases between. The germline CDR1 and CDR2 sequences are SGHAT and FQDESV (reference sequence). Here the CDR3 DNA reads TGTGCCAGCAGCAGCGAAGAATACAATGAGCAGTTCTTC. It encodes CASSSEEYNEQFF.

This clone was counted between two and nine times. J is TRBJ2-7 and V is TRBV19; the match to TRBD1 covers 11 bases. This CDR3 region has 14 residues. Trimming took 6 bases from V and 5 from J; bases not matched to a gene: 6. Looked up from germline, CDR1 is LNHDA and CDR2 is SQIVND (reference sequence). The chain's CDR3 is CASRLRDRGDEQYF. CDR3 sequence (DNA): TGTGCCAGTAGACTCCGGGACAGGGGGGACGAGCAGTACTTC.

This chain links TRBV30 with TRBJ2-3; possible D gene TRBD2, 6 bases. The CDR3 is made up of 15 amino acids. V was clipped by 0 bases and J by 0 bases, with 10 bases between them. Germline V gives CDR1 GTSNPN, CDR2 SVGIG (reference sequence). In DNA, the CDR3 is TGTGCCTGGAGTGTACTGGGGACTAGCACAGATACGCAGTATTTT. It specifies CAWSVLGTSTDTQYF.

V and J are TRBV28 and TRBJ1-4, with D hard to call. The CDR3 totals 14 residues. In germline, CDR1 is MDHEN, CDR2 SYDVKM. Between the trimmed V and J ends, which lost 4 bases and 1 base, there was a span of 7 bases. CDR3 loop: CASSSGVTNEKLFF. The CDR3, as DNA: TGTGCCAGCAGTTCCGGGGTAACTAATGAAAAACTGTTTTTT.

V usage is TRBV28 and J usage is TRBJ2-1; D call uncertain. The germline CDR1 and CDR2 sequences are MDHEN and SYDVKM. Deletions cut 4 bases from V and 8 bases from J, with 12 bases between. The CDR3 has 13 residues. The CDR3 is CASSSVSTHEQFF. In DNA, the CDR3 is TGTGCCAGCAGTTCGGTATCCACCCATGAGCAGTTCTTC.

The gene calls are TRBV2 and TRBJ1-5; 7 bases line up with TRBD1. The germline V gene has CDR1 SNHLY and CDR2 FYNNEI. This CDR3 is built from 15 residues. V trimming: 6 bases; J trimming: 2 bases; junction bases outside the gene matches: 7. The CDR3 sequence: CASSGDSGGNQPQHF. The CDR3 DNA reads as TGTGCCAGCAGCGGGGACAGTGGGGGCAATCAGCCCCAGCATTTT.

This chain joins TRBV5-5 and TRBJ2-4, with no clear D. This CDR3 has 14 residues. Germline V gives CDR1 SGHKS, CDR2 YYEKEE (reference sequence). V was trimmed by 2 bases and J by 6 bases, leaving 12 bases between them. The CDR3: CASSLSGLPNIQYF. The CDR3 DNA reads TGTGCCAGCAGCTTAAGTGGTCTACCAAACATTCAGTACTTC.

This clone was seen a handful of times. The chain recombines TRBV2 with TRBJ1-1; possible D gene TRBD1, 5 bases. This CDR3 is 13 amino acids long. Germline assignment: CDR1 SNHLY and CDR2 FYNNEI. The V gene lost 6 bases and the J gene lost 0 bases, with 8 bases spanning the gap. CDR3 loop: CASREQVNTEAFF. CDR3 bases: TGTGCCAGCAGAGAACAGGTGAACACTGAAGCTTTCTTT.

This clone was counted a single time. The rearrangement uses TRBV5-4 and TRBJ2-7, with TRBD2 matching 7 bases. This CDR3 comprises 13 residues. V lost 3 bases and J lost 6; bases outside the gene matches: 6. Germline V gives CDR1 SGHNT, CDR2 YYREEE (reference sequence). CDR3 nucleotides: TGTGCCAGCAGCTCTTTGCGGGAGCGCGAGCAGTACTTC. Translated: CASSSLREREQYF.

J is TRBJ2-3 and V is TRBV18; D gene uncertain. Trimming removed 3 bases from V and 3 bases from J, with 13 bases in between. Germline V gene lookup returns CDR1 KGHSH and CDR2 LQKENI. The CDR3 length is 15 residues. This CDR3 reads CASSPLSLLTDTQYF. The CDR3 region has the DNA TGTGCCAGCTCACCGTTGAGCCTATTAACAGATACGCAGTATTTT.

V gene TRBV20-1 combines with J gene TRBJ1-1; D is unresolved. The CDR3 is 11 residues long. The germline V gene encodes CDR1 DFQATT and CDR2 SNEGSKA (reference sequence). Trimming shortened V by 5 bases and J by 3 bases, and 7 bases separated the two germline ends. The CDR3 reads CSAGRDTEAFF. CDR3 DNA: TGCAGTGCTGGCCGGGACACTGAAGCTTTCTTT.

This chain joins TRBV30 and TRBJ2-1, with D possibly being TRBD2 (5 bases). V was cut by 0 bases and J by 0 bases, with 12 bases left in between. CDR1 is GTSNPN and CDR2 is SVGIG in the germline V gene (reference sequence). This CDR3 has 16 residues. The CDR3 nucleotides read TGTGCCTGGAGTGTTAAACGGGATAGCTCCTACAATGAGCAGTTCTTC. As protein: CAWSVKRDSSYNEQFF.